A single sample is the source of the 21 T cell receptor beta chains below, sequenced in a study of blood T cell repertoires in COVID-19. Method: immunoSEQ multiplex PCR; TCRdb's copy keeps in-frame clones and lacks some. The sample holds 150,000 to 200,000 clones, about nine tenths seen once. Specimen: peripheral blood. Receptors were obtained from a man aged 35-49 years with acute or convalescent COVID-19.

The V and J genes are TRBV6-6 and TRBJ2-2; 9 bases map to TRBD1. The CDR3 has 15 residues. Looked up from germline, CDR1 is MNHNY and CDR2 is SVGAGI (reference sequence). Trimming at V came to 6 bases and at J to 6 bases, leaving 8 bases not matched to a gene. The CDR3 region is CASRPGQGASGELFF. CDR3 bases: TGTGCCAGCAGGCCGGGACAGGGTGCATCCGGGGAGCTGTTTTTT.

A remark on this clone: The identical CDR3 is also encoded by other nucleotide sequences in the sample. CDR3 nucleotides: TGTGCCATCAGTGTCGGGGCAGGGGGACCGGATGGCTACACCTTC. Translated: CAISVGAGGPDGYTF. This chain uses TRBV10-3 with TRBJ1-2; 7 nucleotides match TRBD1. Germline CDR1 and CDR2: ENHRY and SYGVKD. V lost 4 bases, J lost 6 bases, and 11 bases stayed unmatched. The CDR3 loop spans 15 amino acids.

The chain uses TRBV18 and TRBJ1-2, with 7 positions matching TRBD1. Germline V gene sequence: CDR1 KGHSH, CDR2 LQKENI. CDR3 length: 12 amino acids. V lost 3 bases to trimming and J lost 5 bases; unmatched junction nucleotides: 0. The CDR3 nucleotides are TGTGCCAGCTCACCGGGACAGTATGGCTACACCTTC. Its protein is CASSPGQYGYTF. The full variable domain, completed using reference TRBV18 and TRBJ1-2, is NAGVMQNPRHLVRRRGQEARLRCSPMKGHSHVYWYRQLPEEGLKFMVYLQKENIIDESGMPKERFSAEFPKEGPSILRIQQVVRGDSAAYFCASSPGQYGYTFGSGTRLTVV.

V and J are TRBV19 and TRBJ1-5; D unresolved. The CDR3 consists of 13 residues. V lost 1 base and J lost 5, with 6 bases in between. The germline CDR1 and CDR2 sequences are LNHDA and SQIVND (reference sequence). As DNA, the CDR3 is TGTGCCAGTAGTATAGCTACCTATCAGCCCCAGCATTTT. This sequence encodes CASSIATYQPQHF. Looking up the rest from reference TRBV19 and TRBJ1-5 gives the full variable domain: DGGITQSPKYLFRKEGQNVTLSCEQNLNHDAMYWYRQDPGQGLRLIYYSQIVNDFQKGDIAEGYSVSREKKESFPLTVTSAQKNPTAFYLCASSIATYQPQHFGDGTRLSIL.

V is TRBV5-1 and J is TRBJ2-1; 7 nucleotides match TRBD2. The ends lost 4 bases at V and 0 bases at J; junction bases unmatched: 7. There are 16 residues in the CDR3. Germline CDR1 reads SGHRS; CDR2 reads YFSETQ. In DNA form, the CDR3 reads TGCGCCAGCAGCGACCGGCGGGGGTTCTCCTACAATGAGCAGTTCTTC. Amino acids: CASSDRRGFSYNEQFF.

The CDR3 DNA reads TGTGCCAGCAGTGACCTTACAGGGACCTTGAACACTGAAGCTTTCTTT. Its protein product is CASSDLTGTLNTEAFF. This chain links TRBV6-4 with TRBJ1-1, with D possibly matching TRBD1 (6 bases). Per the germline V gene, CDR1 is MRHNA and CDR2 is SNTAGT. Trimming took off 2 bases at V and 0 bases at J, with 13 bases between the two ends. The CDR3 is made up of 16 amino acids.

The rearrangement links TRBV7-9 to TRBJ2-1, with 8 positions matching TRBD1. Germline values: CDR1 SEHNR, CDR2 FQNEAQ (reference sequence). V lost 5 bases, J lost 3 bases, and 9 bases stayed unmatched. The CDR3 is 16 residues long. CDR3 sequence (DNA): TGTGCCAGCAGCCCTCCAAGCGGACAGGGCTACAATGAGCAGTTCTTC. The encoded protein is CASSPPSGQGYNEQFF.

This clone was counted a single time. The chain links TRBV14 to TRBJ1-6; TRBD1 might be the D (5 bases). CDR3 length: 22 residues. V lost 1 base, J lost 3 bases, and 28 bases lay in between. The germline V gene encodes CDR1 SGHDN and CDR2 FVKESK. The CDR3 DNA is TGTGCCAGCAGCCAAGGCGGTTTTAGGCCGGGACTGGGATGGTACTATAATTCACCCCTCCACTTT. It is translated as CASSQGGFRPGLGWYYNSPLHF.

This chain joins TRBV6-6 and TRBJ1-2; 7 nucleotides line up with TRBD1. Per the germline V gene, CDR1 is MNHNY and CDR2 is SVGAGI (reference sequence). The V and J ends lost 6 bases and 0 bases, in that order; junction bases with no gene match: 7. The CDR3 loop spans 15 amino acids. CDR3 DNA sequence: TGTGCCAGCAGCGACAGGGAGTTAGCTAACTATGGCTACACCTTC. Amino acids: CASSDRELANYGYTF.

The V gene is TRBV25-1, the J gene TRBJ2-7, with D tentatively TRBD1 (5 bases). V was cut by 6 bases and J by 5 bases, with 14 bases left in between. Looked up from germline, CDR1 is MGHDK and CDR2 is SYGVNS. CDR3 size: 13 residues. The DNA of the CDR3 is TGTGCCAGCAGGTCCCAGGGTCGGGACGAGCAGTACTTC. Protein sequence: CASRSQGRDEQYF.

The J gene is TRBJ1-2, the V gene TRBV2, with 8 bases matching TRBD1. Per the germline V gene, CDR1 is SNHLY and CDR2 is FYNNEI. The J segment lost 7 bases and the V segment lost 6 bases, leaving 16 bases of the junction unmatched. The CDR3 has 16 residues. This chain's CDR3 is CASRPRTGTGKPGYTF. The DNA for the CDR3 is TGTGCCAGCAGACCGAGGACCGGGACAGGAAAACCTGGCTACACCTTC.

This chain joins TRBV7-9 and TRBJ1-3; unclear D gene. The CDR3 loop spans 16 amino acids. Trimming left V 8 bases short and J 0 bases short, with 17 bases between. The germline CDR1 and CDR2 sequences are SEHNR and FQNEAQ (reference sequence). The CDR3 is CASRPREASSGNTIYF. Here the CDR3 DNA reads TGTGCCAGCCGGCCACGAGAAGCGAGCTCTGGAAACACCATATATTTT.

The table lists this clone with a count of one. As DNA, the CDR3 is TGTGCCAGCAGTGAGTCAGGCTCCACTCTGGGAAACACCATATATTTT. Protein product: CASSESGSTLGNTIYF. This sequence joins TRBV6-1 and TRBJ1-3, with D unclear. Trimming removed 3 bases at V and 4 bases at J, with 16 bases between. This CDR3 region has 16 residues. CDR1 is MNHNS and CDR2 is SASEGT in the germline V gene.

Only one count was recorded for this clone. This sequence joins TRBV2 and TRBJ2-3; D is perhaps TRBD2 (6 bases). CDR1 and CDR2 (germline): SNHLY, FYNNEI. The germline V and J ends were trimmed by 10 bases and 3 bases, with 14 bases remaining between them. The CDR3 covers 13 residues. In DNA form, the CDR3 reads TGTGCCATCGACCGGGACTTAACAGATACGCAGTATTTT. It is translated as CAIDRDLTDTQYF.

This rearrangement joins TRBV5-1 to TRBJ2-7, with TRBD1 as a possible D gene (5 bases). The germline CDR1 and CDR2 sequences are SGHRS and YFSETQ. Trimming stripped 2 bases from V and 0 bases from J, with 12 bases between. This CDR3 is 15 amino acids long. CDR3 sequence reads: CASSFRPTDSYEQYF. The CDR3 nucleotides are TGCGCCAGCAGCTTCAGACCGACAGACTCCTACGAGCAGTACTTC.

The V and J genes are TRBV3-1 (or the pseudogene TRBV3-2) and TRBJ2-1; TRBD2 agrees at 8 bases. Germline V gives CDR1 LGHDT, CDR2 YNNKEL (reference sequence). V gave up 4 bases and J gave up 12 bases; unmatched junction bases: 11. This CDR3 is built from 14 residues. The chain's CDR3 is CASSLSEGAGVQFF. The CDR3 DNA follows: TGTGCCAGCAGCCTCTCAGAGGGAGCGGGGGTGCAGTTCTTC.

V gene TRBV29-1 combines with J gene TRBJ1-2; perhaps TRBD1 as D (5 bases). This CDR3 has 14 residues. CDR1 is SQVTM and CDR2 is ANQGSEA in the germline V gene. Trimming pared 7 bases from V and 0 bases from J, leaving 15 bases between. CDR3 protein: CSGAGGDANYGYTF. DNA of the CDR3: TGCAGCGGGGCCGGGGGAGACGCTAACTATGGCTACACCTTC.

The genes are TRBV10-2 and TRBJ1-2; no definite D call. V lost 2 bases to trimming and J lost 0 bases, with 10 bases between them. The length of the CDR3 is 15 residues. Germline CDR1 reads WSHSY; CDR2 reads SAAADI. CDR3 coding DNA: TGCGCCAGCAGTGAGAACGATTTAGCTAACTATGGCTACACCTTC. Amino acids: CASSENDLANYGYTF.

This CDR3 is CASSQDRVYGYTF. The CDR3 coding sequence is TGTGCCAGCAGTCAGGACAGGGTCTATGGCTACACCTTC. This chain joins TRBV6-5 and TRBJ1-2; 8 nucleotides agree with TRBD1. This CDR3 is built from 13 residues. Per germline, CDR1 MNHEY and CDR2 SVGAGI. The V and J ends lost 5 bases and 4 bases, in that order; junction bases with no gene match: 3.

V and J are TRBV5-1 and TRBJ2-5, with 12 bases identical to TRBD2. V lost 3 bases and J lost 4; bases outside the gene matches: 4. The CDR3 loop spans 15 amino acids. In germline, CDR1 is SGHRS, CDR2 YFSETQ. The CDR3: CASSSSGGALETQYF. In DNA form, the CDR3 reads TGCGCCAGCAGCTCTAGCGGGGGGGCCTTAGAGACCCAGTACTTC.

This chain joins TRBV5-5 and TRBJ1-1; D is ambiguous. Looked up from germline, CDR1 is SGHKS and CDR2 is YYEKEE (reference sequence). The CDR3 covers 16 residues. V was clipped by 0 bases and J by 0 bases, with 12 bases between them. This CDR3 reads CASSLAMKTVNTEAFF. The DNA for the CDR3 is TGTGCCAGCAGCTTGGCAATGAAAACAGTGAACACTGAAGCTTTCTTT.